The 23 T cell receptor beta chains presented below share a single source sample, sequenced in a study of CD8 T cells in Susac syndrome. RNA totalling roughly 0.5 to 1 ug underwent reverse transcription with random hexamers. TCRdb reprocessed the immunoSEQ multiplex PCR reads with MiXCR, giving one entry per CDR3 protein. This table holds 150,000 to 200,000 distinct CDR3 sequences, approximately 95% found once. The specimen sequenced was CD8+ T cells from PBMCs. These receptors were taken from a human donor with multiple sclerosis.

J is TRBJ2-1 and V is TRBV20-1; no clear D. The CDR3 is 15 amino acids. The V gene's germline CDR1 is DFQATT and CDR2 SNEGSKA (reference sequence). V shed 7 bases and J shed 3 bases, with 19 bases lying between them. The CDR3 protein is CSVPHPHQLYNEQFF. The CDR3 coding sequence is TGCAGTGTCCCACACCCGCACCAGCTCTACAATGAGCAGTTCTTC.

The CDR3 reads CASSSQLPREPRRKPQHF. CDR3 in DNA: TGTGCCAGCAGTTCGCAACTCCCACGAGAGCCCAGAAGGAAGCCCCAGCATTTT. This chain uses TRBV28 with TRBJ1-5; D gene ambiguous. V lost 4 bases and J 8 bases, leaving 27 bases between the germline ends. The CDR3 consists of 18 residues. Germline V gene data show CDR1 as MDHEN and CDR2 as SYDVKM.

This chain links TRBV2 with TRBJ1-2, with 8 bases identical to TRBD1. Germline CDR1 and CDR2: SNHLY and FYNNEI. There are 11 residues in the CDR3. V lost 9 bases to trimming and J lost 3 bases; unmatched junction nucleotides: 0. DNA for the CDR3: TGTGCCAGGACAGGGGACTATGGCTACACCTTC. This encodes CARTGDYGYTF.

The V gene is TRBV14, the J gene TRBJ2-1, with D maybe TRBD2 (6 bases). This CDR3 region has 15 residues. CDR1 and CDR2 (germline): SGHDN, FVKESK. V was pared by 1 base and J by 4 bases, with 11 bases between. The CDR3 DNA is TGTGCCAGCAGCCAAGGGCCCCGGGAGTACAATGAGCAGTTCTTC. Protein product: CASSQGPREYNEQFF. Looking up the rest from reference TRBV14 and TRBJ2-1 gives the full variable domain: EAGVTQFPSHSVIEKGQTVTLRCDPISGHDNLYWYRRVMGKEIKFLLHFVKESKQDESGMPNNRFLAERTGGTYSTLKVQPAELEDSGVYFCASSQGPREYNEQFFGPGTRLTVL.

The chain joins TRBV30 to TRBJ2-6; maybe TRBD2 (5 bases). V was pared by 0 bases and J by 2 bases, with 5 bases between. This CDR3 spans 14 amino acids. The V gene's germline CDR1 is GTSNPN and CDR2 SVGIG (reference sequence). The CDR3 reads CAWSVGTGANVLTF. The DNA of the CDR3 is TGTGCCTGGAGTGTCGGGACTGGGGCCAACGTCCTGACTTTC.

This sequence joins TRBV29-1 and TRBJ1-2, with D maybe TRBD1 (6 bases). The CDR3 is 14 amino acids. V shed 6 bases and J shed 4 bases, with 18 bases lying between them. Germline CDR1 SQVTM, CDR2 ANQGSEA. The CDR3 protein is CSVAPPGGGYGYTF. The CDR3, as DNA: TGCAGCGTCGCTCCCCCGGGGGGCGGCTATGGCTACACCTTC.

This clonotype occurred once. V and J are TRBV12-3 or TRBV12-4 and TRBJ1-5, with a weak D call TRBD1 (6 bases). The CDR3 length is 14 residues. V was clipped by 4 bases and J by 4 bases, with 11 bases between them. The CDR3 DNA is TGTGCCAGCAGTTCGGACAGCTTTAATCAGCCCCAGCATTTT. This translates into CASSSDSFNQPQHF.

In DNA, the CDR3 is TGTGCCAGCATCATTTGGGGTGGACGGTTCACTGAAGCTTTCTTT. Protein product: CASIIWGGRFTEAFF. The chain recombines TRBV7-2 with TRBJ1-1, with D uncertain. The germline CDR1 and CDR2 sequences are SGHTA and FQGNSA. The CDR3 consists of 15 residues. The V gene lost 7 bases and the J gene lost 4 bases, with 19 bases spanning the gap.

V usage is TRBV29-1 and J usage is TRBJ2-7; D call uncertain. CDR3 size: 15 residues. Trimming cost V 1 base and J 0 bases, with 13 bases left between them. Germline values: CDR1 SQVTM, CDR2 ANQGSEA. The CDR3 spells CSVEVDEVSSYEQYF. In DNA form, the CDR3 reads TGCAGCGTTGAAGTCGATGAGGTGAGCTCCTACGAGCAGTACTTC.

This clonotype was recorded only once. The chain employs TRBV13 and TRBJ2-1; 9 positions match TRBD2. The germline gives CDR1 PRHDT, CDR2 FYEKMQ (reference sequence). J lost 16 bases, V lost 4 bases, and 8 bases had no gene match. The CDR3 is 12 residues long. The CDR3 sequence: CASSSMAGGPFF. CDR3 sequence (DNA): TGTGCCAGCAGCTCCATGGCGGGGGGGCCATTCTTC. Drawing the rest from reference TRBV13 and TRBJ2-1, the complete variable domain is AAGVIQSPRHLIKEKRETATLKCYPIPRHDTVYWYQQGPGQDPQFLISFYEKMQSDKGSIPDRFSAQQFSDYHSELNMSSLELGDSALYFCASSSMAGGPFFGPGTRLTVL.

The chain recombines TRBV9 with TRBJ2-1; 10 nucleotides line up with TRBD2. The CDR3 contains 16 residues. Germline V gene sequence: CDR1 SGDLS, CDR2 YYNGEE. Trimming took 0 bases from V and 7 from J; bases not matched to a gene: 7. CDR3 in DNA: TGTGCCAGCAGCGTAGTCGAGCTAGCGGGGGAGAATGAGCAGTTCTTC. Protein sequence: CASSVVELAGENEQFF. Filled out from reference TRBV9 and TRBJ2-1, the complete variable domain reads DSGVTQTPKHLITATGQRVTLRCSPRSGDLSVYWYQQSLDQGLQFLIQYYNGEERAKGNILERFSAQQFPDLHSELNLSSLELGDSALYFCASSVVELAGENEQFFGPGTRLTVL.

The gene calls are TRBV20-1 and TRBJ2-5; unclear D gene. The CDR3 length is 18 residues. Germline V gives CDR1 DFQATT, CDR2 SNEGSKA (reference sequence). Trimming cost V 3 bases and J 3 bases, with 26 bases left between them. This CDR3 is CSAREVDQGPAAKETQYF. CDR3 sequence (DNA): TGCAGTGCTAGGGAAGTAGACCAAGGACCCGCCGCGAAAGAGACCCAGTACTTC.

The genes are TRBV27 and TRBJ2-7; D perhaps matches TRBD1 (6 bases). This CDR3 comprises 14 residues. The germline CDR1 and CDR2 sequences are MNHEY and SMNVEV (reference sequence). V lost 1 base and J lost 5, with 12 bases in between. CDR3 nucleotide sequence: TGTGCCAGCAGTTTATTACTGGGGGACAACGAGCAGTACTTC. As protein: CASSLLLGDNEQYF.

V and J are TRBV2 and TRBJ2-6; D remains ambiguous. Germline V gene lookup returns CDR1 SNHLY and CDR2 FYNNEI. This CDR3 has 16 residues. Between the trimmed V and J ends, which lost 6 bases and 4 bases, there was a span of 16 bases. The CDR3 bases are TGTGCCAGCAGGCTGGATCCGGACGGCGGGGCCAACGTCCTGACTTTC. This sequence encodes CASRLDPDGGANVLTF.

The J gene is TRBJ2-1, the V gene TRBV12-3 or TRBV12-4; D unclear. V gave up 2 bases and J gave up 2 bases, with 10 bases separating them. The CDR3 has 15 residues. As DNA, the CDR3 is TGTGCCAGCAGTTTAAGCAATAACCCCTACAATGAGCAGTTCTTC. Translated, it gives CASSLSNNPYNEQFF.

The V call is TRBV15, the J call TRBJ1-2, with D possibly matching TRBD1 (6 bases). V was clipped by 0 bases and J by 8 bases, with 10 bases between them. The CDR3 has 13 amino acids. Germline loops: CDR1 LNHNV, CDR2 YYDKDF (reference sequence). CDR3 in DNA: TGTGCCACCAGCAGAGATCGGGGGCCGGGCTACACCTTC. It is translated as CATSRDRGPGYTF.

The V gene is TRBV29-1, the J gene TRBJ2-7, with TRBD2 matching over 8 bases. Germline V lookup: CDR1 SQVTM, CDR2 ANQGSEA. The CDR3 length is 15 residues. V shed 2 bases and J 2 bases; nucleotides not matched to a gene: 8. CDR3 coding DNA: TGCAGCGTTGAACCAACCGGGACTAGTACCTACGAGCAGTACTTC. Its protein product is CSVEPTGTSTYEQYF.

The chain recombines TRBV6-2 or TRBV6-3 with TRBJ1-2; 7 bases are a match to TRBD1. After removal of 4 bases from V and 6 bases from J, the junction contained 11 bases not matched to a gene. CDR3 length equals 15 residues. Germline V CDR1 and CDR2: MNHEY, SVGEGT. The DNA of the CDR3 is TGTGCCAGCAGTTCCACGCTCACAGGGGTGAATGGCTACACCTTC. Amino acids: CASSSTLTGVNGYTF.

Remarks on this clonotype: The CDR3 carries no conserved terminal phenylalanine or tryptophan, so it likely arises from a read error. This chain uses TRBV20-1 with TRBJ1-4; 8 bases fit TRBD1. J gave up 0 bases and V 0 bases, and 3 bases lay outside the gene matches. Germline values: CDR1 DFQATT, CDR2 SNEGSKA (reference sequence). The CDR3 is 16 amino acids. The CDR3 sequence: CSARDHRGTTNEKLFL. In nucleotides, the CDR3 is TGCAGTGCTAGAGATCACAGGGGGACAACTAATGAAAAACTGTTTTTG.

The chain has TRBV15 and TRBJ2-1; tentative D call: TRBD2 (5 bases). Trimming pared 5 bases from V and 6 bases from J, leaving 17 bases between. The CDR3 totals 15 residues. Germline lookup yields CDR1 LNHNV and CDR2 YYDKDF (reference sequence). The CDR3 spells CATSVLDTPANEQFF. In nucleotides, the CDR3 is TGTGCCACCAGCGTACTAGATACCCCGGCCAATGAGCAGTTCTTC.

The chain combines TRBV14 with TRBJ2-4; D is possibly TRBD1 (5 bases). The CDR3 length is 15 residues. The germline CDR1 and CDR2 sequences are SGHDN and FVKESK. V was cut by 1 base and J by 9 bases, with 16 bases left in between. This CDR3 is CASSQAWAGMSIQYF. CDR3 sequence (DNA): TGTGCCAGCAGCCAAGCCTGGGCAGGGATGAGCATTCAGTACTTC.

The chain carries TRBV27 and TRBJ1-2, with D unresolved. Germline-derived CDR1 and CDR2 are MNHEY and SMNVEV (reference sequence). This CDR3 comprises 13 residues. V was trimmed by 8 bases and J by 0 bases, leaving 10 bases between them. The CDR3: CASSVEANYGYTF. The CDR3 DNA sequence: TGTGCCAGCTCCGTCGAAGCTAACTATGGCTACACCTTC.

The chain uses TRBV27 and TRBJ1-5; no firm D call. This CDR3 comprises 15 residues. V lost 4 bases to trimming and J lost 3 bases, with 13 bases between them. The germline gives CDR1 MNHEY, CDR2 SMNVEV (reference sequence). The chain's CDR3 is CASSSDGPYNQPQHF. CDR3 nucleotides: TGTGCCAGCAGTTCCGATGGGCCTTACAATCAGCCCCAGCATTTT.